The clone carrying this T cell receptor beta chain appeared a few times. This sample was taken from a study of T-cell memory formation after mild COVID-19. TCRdb re-analysed the 5' RACE reads in MiXCR, keeping a single row per CDR3 protein. The sample lists fewer than 650,000 distinct CDR3 sequences; about 18% were seen once. Trimming left V 5 bases short and J 6 bases short, with 13 bases between. The CDR3 sequence is 13 residues long. In germline, CDR1 is SEHNR, CDR2 FQNEAQ (reference sequence). This chain connects TRBV7-9 to TRBJ2-5; D is possibly TRBD1 (6 bases). The TCR comes from an adult woman who had mild COVID-19 (a few samples of this study predate the infection). Cell type and time point are not known. The material sequenced was PBMCs or a T cell subset sorted from them (not recorded which). The CDR3 loop is CASSTRQAKTQYF. Written as DNA, the CDR3 is TGTGCCAGCAGCACCCGACAGGCGAAGACCCAGTACTTC.